The 10 T cell receptor beta chains below were found in one sample sequenced in a study of T cell repertoires in cytomegalovirus infection. TCRdb re-called the reads with MiXCR, one entry per CDR3 protein. This sample has under 150,000 distinct CDR3 sequences, with under 35% found just once. For these TCRs, the target antigens are not known. This specimen consisted of CD8+ T cells from cultured PBMCs, obtained from culture after CMV antigen stimulation. These receptors originate from a human donor in good health (CMV status not recorded). Some clones in this sample may be carry-over from other donors' samples.

This clonotype was seen a few times. The V call is TRBV12-3 or TRBV12-4, the J call TRBJ2-3; TRBD2 matches at 10 bases. The V and J ends lost 5 bases and 3 bases, in that order; junction bases with no gene match: 5. CDR3 size: 15 residues. CDR3 in DNA: TGTGCCAGCAGTCCTCCGGGACTAGCGACAGATACGCAGTATTTT. Translating it yields CASSPPGLATDTQYF.

The V call is TRBV4-2, the J call TRBJ2-1; unclear D gene. The V gene's germline CDR1 is LGHNA and CDR2 YNFKEQ. This CDR3 is built from 14 residues. Trimming took off 1 base at V and 5 bases at J, with 9 bases between the two ends. CDR3: CASSQGRSHNEQFF. The DNA for the CDR3 is TGTGCCAGCAGCCAAGGCAGGAGTCACAATGAGCAGTTCTTC.

This clonotype has a handful of counts. The chain couples TRBV4-1 to TRBJ2-7; the D call may be TRBD1 or TRBD2 (5 bases each). In germline, CDR1 is MGHRA, CDR2 YSYEKL. CDR3 length: 18 amino acids. The ends were cut back, 0 bases at V and 2 bases at J, with 20 bases in the middle. CDR3 residues: CASSQDVGDDRGTYEQYF. The CDR3 nucleotides read TGCGCCAGCAGCCAAGATGTTGGGGACGACAGAGGAACCTACGAGCAGTACTTC.

This chain connects TRBV27 to TRBJ2-7; tentative D call: TRBD1 (5 bases). The length of the CDR3 is 15 residues. Per the germline V gene, CDR1 is MNHEY and CDR2 is SMNVEV (reference sequence). Trimming pared 0 bases from V and 4 bases from J, leaving 13 bases between. This chain's CDR3 is CASSLSGTGLYEQYF. CDR3 coding DNA: TGTGCCAGCAGTTTATCGGGAACAGGCTTGTACGAGCAGTACTTC.

The V and J genes are TRBV19 and TRBJ2-7; D not resolved. This CDR3 is 13 amino acids long. Germline values: CDR1 LNHDA, CDR2 SQIVND (reference sequence). Deletions cut 1 base from V and 3 bases from J, with 7 bases between. In DNA, the CDR3 is TGTGCCAGTAGTATAGGTTTGTTCTACGAGCAGTACTTC. Translating gives CASSIGLFYEQYF.

The chain has TRBV4-1 and TRBJ1-5; D is perhaps TRBD1 (5 bases). V was trimmed by 0 bases and J by 5 bases, leaving 8 bases between them. The germline gives CDR1 MGHRA, CDR2 YSYEKL. The CDR3 has 14 amino acids. CDR3 DNA sequence: TGCGCCAGCAGCCAAGATCAGGGAGATCAGCCCCAGCATTTT. Translated: CASSQDQGDQPQHF.

This clonotype was counted between two and nine times. V usage is TRBV7-9 and J usage is TRBJ2-1; 8 nucleotides agree with TRBD1. This CDR3 has 15 residues. V lost 7 bases, J lost 9 bases, and 14 bases stayed unmatched. Germline CDR1 is SEHNR and CDR2 is FQNEAQ (reference sequence). The DNA for the CDR3 is TGTGCCAGCACCTTTGAAGGACAGGGTAGGGGTGAGCAGTTCTTC. Protein product: CASTFEGQGRGEQFF.

This clonotype showed up many times. The chain uses TRBV12-3 or TRBV12-4 and TRBJ2-3; D is perhaps TRBD2 (6 bases). Trimming took 6 bases from V and 2 from J, leaving 18 bases between them. The CDR3 is 16 residues long. In nucleotides, the CDR3 is TGTGCCAGCAGCTTCGGAGCGGGTACAATCACAGATACGCAGTATTTT. Translating it yields CASSFGAGTITDTQYF.

This clonotype was observed a few times. The V gene is TRBV27, the J gene TRBJ1-5; 9 bases align to TRBD1. The ends lost 6 bases at V and 6 bases at J; junction bases unmatched: 18. The CDR3 runs 18 residues. The germline V gene has CDR1 MNHEY and CDR2 SMNVEV (reference sequence). In nucleotides, the CDR3 is TGTGCCAGCAGCCACAATCCCCCGGGACAGGGTTTGGTTCAGCCCCAGCATTTT. Residues: CASSHNPPGQGLVQPQHF.

At least ten counts were recorded for this clonotype. The genes are TRBV4-3 and TRBJ2-6; D call uncertain. V lost 0 bases to trimming and J lost 0 bases, with 12 bases between them. The CDR3 runs 18 residues. Germline V gives CDR1 LGHNA, CDR2 YSLEER. CDR3 residues: CASSQEDDSRSGANVLTF. CDR3 DNA: TGCGCCAGCAGCCAAGAGGACGACTCCCGCTCTGGGGCCAACGTCCTGACTTTC.